Included here is one TCR beta chain sequence, with context. The antigen is not known. This entry is derived from a study of shared clonotypes between healthy human individuals. Study details: For every donor, three CD4 naive, three CD4 memory, two CD8 naive and one CD8 memory plates were used.

Points from the study as a whole: Donor clonotype sharing was expected to depend on sequencing depth.

Deep level was the assay's run setting. Methods used by the authors: With immunoSEQ giving junction-only sequences and no quality scores, filtering differed. Clones were sequenced by immunoSEQ multiplex PCR, and TCRdb holds only the in-frame ones, with some missing. The D gene and trimming were derived from the DNA, and the V and J assignments and clone size from that table. The sample has approximately 1,000,000 clones; roughly 80% are singletons. Sequenced sample: memory CD4+ T cells from PBMCs. Subset described: CD45RA-negative fraction. The receptor comes from a man aged 18 to 29 in good health. Some clones in this sample may be carry-over from other donors' samples.

CDR3 sequence (DNA): TGTGCCAGCAGTCTCCCCCCAGGGAGCTCCTACAATGAGCAGTTCTTC. Translating it yields CASSLPPGSSYNEQFF. This chain uses TRBV9 with TRBJ2-1; TRBD1 or TRBD2 may be the D gene (5 bases each). V was shortened by 5 bases and J by 0 bases, with 15 bases between the two germline ends. Germline CDR1 SGDLS, CDR2 YYNGEE. This CDR3 has 16 amino acids.